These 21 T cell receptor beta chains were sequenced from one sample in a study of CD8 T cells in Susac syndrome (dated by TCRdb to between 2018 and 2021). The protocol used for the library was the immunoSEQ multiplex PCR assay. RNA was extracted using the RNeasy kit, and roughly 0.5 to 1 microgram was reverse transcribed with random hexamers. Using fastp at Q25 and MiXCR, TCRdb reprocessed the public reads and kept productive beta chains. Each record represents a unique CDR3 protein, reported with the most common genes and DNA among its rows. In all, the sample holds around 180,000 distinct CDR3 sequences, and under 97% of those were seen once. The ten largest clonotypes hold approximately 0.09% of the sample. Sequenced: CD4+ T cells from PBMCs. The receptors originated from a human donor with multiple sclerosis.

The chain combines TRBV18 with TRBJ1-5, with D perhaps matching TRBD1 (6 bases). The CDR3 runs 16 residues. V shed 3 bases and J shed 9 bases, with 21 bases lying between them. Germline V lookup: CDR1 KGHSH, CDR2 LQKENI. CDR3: CASSPPDSSDGGPQHF. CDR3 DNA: TGTGCCAGCTCACCCCCGGACAGCAGCGATGGTGGGCCCCAGCATTTT.

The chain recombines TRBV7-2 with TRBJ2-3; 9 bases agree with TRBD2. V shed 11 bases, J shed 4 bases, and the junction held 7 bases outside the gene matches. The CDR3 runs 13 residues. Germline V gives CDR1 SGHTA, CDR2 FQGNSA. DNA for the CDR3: TGTGCCGGTAGCGGGGGACCCTCAGATACGCAGTATTTT. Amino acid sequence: CAGSGGPSDTQYF.

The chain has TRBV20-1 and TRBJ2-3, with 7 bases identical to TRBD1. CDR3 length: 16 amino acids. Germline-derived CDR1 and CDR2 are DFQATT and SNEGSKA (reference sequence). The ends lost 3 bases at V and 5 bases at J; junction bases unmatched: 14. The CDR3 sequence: CSARRGPPGGQDTQYF. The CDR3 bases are TGCAGTGCTAGGAGGGGACCGCCAGGGGGACAAGATACGCAGTATTTT.

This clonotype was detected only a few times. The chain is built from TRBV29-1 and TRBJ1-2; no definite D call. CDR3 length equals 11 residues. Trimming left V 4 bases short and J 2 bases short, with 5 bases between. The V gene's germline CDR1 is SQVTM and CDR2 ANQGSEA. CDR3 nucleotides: TGCAGCGTTGGGCAGAACTATGGCTACACCTTC. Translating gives CSVGQNYGYTF.

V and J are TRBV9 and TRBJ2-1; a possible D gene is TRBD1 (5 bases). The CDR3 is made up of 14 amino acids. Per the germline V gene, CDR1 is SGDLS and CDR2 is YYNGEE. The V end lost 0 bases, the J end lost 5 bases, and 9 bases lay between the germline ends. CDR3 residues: CASSVGQGNNEQFF. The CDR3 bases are TGTGCCAGCAGCGTAGGGCAGGGAAACAATGAGCAGTTCTTC.

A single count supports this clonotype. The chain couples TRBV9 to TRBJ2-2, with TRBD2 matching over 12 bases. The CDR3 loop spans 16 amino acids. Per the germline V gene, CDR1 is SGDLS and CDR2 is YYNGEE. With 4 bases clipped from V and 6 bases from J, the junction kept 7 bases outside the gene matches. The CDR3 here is CASSPRLAGVSGELFF. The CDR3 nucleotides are TGTGCCAGCAGCCCTAGACTAGCGGGGGTTTCCGGGGAGCTGTTTTTT.

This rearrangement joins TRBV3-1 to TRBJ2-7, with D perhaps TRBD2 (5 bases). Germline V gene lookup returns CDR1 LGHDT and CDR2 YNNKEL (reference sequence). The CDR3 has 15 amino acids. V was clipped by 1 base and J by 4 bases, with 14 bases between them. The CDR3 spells CASSQGGGGGYEQYF. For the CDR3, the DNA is TGTGCCAGCAGCCAAGGTGGAGGAGGCGGATACGAGCAGTACTTC.

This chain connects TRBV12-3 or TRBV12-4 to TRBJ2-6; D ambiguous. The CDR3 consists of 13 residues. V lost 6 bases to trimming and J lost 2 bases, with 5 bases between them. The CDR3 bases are TGTGCCAGCAGGCCCCCTGGGGCCAACGTCCTGACTTTC. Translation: CASRPPGANVLTF.

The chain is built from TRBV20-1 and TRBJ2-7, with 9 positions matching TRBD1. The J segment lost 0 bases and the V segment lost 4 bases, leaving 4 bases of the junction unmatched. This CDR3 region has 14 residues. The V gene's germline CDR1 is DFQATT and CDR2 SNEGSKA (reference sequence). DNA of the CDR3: TGCAGTGCTAACGGACAGGGGAACTCCTACGAGCAGTACTTC. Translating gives CSANGQGNSYEQYF.

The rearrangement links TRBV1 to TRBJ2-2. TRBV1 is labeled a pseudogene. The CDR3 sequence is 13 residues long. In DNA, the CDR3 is TGCACCAGCAGCCAAGAGAACACCGGGGAGCTGTTTTTT. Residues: CTSSQENTGELFF.

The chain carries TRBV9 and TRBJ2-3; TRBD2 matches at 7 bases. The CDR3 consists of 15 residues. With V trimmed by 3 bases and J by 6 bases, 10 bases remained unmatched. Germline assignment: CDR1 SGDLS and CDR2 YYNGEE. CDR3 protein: CASSERGVGADTQYF. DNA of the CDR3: TGTGCCAGCAGCGAGCGGGGTGTCGGGGCTGATACGCAGTATTTT.

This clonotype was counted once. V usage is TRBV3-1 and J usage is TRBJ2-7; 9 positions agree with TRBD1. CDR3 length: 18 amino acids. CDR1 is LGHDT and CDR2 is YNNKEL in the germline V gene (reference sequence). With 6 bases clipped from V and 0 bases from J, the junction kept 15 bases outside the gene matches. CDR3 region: CASSRFPPGQGSSYEQYF. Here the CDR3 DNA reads TGTGCCAGCAGTCGCTTCCCCCCGGGACAGGGAAGCTCCTACGAGCAGTACTTC.

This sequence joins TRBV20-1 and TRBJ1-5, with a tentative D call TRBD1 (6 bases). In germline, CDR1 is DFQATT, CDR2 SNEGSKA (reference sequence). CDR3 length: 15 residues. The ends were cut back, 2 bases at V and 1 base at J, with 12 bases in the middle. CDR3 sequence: CSARYRVVSNQPQHF. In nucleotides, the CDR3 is TGCAGTGCTAGATACAGGGTGGTGAGCAATCAGCCCCAGCATTTT.

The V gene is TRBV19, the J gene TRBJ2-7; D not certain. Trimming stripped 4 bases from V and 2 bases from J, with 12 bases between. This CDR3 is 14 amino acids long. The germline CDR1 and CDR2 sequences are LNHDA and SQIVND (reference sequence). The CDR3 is CASSTSYGTYEQYF. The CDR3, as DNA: TGTGCCAGTAGTACCTCCTACGGCACCTACGAGCAGTACTTC.

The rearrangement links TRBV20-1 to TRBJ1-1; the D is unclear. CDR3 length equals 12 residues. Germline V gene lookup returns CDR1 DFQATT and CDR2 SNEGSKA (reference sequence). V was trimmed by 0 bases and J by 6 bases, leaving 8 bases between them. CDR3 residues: CSAREGYAEAFF. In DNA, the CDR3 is TGCAGTGCTAGAGAGGGGTACGCTGAAGCTTTCTTT.

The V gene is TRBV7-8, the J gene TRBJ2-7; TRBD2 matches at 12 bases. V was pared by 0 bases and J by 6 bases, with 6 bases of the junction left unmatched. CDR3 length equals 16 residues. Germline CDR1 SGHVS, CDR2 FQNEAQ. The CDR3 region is CASSLALAGGSVEQYF. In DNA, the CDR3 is TGTGCCAGCAGCTTAGCACTAGCGGGGGGATCCGTCGAGCAGTACTTC.

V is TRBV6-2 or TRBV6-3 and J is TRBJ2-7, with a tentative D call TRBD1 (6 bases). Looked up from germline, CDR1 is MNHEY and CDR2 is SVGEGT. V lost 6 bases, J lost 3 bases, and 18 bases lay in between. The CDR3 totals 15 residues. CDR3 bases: TGTGCCAGCAGCGACACAGGGCCTAAATACTACGAGCAGTACTTC. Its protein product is CASSDTGPKYYEQYF.

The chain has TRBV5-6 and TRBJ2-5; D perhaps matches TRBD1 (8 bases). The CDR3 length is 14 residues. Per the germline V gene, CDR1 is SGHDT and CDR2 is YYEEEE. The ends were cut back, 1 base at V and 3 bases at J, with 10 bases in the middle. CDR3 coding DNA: TGTGCCAGCAGCTTGACAGGGGGGGAAGAGACCCAGTACTTC. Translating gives CASSLTGGEETQYF.

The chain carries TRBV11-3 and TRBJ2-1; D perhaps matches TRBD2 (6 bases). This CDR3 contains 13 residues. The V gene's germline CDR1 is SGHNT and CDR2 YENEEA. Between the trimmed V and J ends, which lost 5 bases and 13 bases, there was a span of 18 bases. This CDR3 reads CASSPTPWREQFF. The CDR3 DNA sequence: TGTGCCAGCAGCCCAACCCCGTGGAGGGAACAGTTCTTC.

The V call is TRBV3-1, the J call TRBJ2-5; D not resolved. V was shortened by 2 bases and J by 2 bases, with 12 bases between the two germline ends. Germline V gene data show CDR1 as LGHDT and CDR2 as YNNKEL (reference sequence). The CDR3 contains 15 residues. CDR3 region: CASSQSSAMQETQYF. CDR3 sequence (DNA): TGTGCCAGCAGCCAATCCTCTGCAATGCAAGAGACCCAGTACTTC.

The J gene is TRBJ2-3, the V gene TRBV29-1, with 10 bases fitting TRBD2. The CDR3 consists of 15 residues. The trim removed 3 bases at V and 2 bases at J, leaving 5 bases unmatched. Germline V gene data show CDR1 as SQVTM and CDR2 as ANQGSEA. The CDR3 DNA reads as TGCAGCGTTGATCGTAGCGGGGGGCACACAGATACGCAGTATTTT. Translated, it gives CSVDRSGGHTDTQYF.